The following is a T cell receptor (beta chain) sequence with its context. Antigen: not known. These patients, aged 18 to 65, had recently diagnosed hyperthyroidism lasting under 2 months. The study excluded patients with uncontrolled infection, other autoimmune disease, pregnancy or lactation. Per germline, CDR1 LGHNA and CDR2 YSLEER. CDR3 length equals 15 residues. V lost 0 bases and J 3 bases, leaving 8 bases between the germline ends. This entry is derived from a study of T cells in Graves' hyperthyroidism and ophthalmopathy. General study findings and limits: Ophthalmopathy onset followed model prediction by a median roughly 6.5 months.

Amplification of TCR beta CDR3 regions used RNA as the template. A set of HTBI primers served as the primers for a first-round RT-PCR of the TCR CDR3. Via MiXCR, TCRdb re-called the multiplex PCR reads, giving one row per CDR3 protein. The data hold 800,000 or so distinct CDR3 sequences, with over 35% observed a single time. The rearrangement uses TRBV4-3 and TRBJ2-2; D is unclear. What was sequenced was blood. This clonotype was obtained from a man in his late teens or twenties with Graves' hyperthyroidism. CDR3 nucleotides: TGCGCCAGCAGCCAAGAAAAAGCGTACACCGGGGAGCTGTTTTTT. Amino acid sequence: CASSQEKAYTGELFF.